This T cell receptor (beta chain) is from a study of T cells after yellow fever vaccination (dated by TCRdb to about 2019). Concerning the study at large: The SMART-Seq v4 Ultra Low Input RNA kit was used to prepare libraries from fractions with low cell numbers. To follow T-cell clones before and after both primary and booster YFV17D yellow fever vaccination, bulk TCR alpha and beta repertoires underwent longitudinal sequencing. The cohort comprised two healthy male donors, one aged 18 to 29 and one aged 30 to 39 years. Bulk PBMC replicates and cell subsets were isolated from blood drawn at multiple timepoints before and after both primary and secondary immunization. What the authors observed across the whole study: A small share of clonotypes occurred in both CD4 and CD8 compartments, likely arising from convergent recombination. Because abundant contaminating clonotypes from the bulk population could be contained in FACS-sorted repertoires, computational filtering was required. Because only two donors were included in the study, the extent to which the findings can be generalized is limited. After the booster, most of the clones that had expanded following primary vaccination were detected again (approximately 95% of CD4 and around nine tenths of CD8), which suggests that memory was broadly maintained. The secondary T-cell response was weaker than the primary response but faster, peaking on day 5 instead of day 15.

TCR cDNA was synthesized by 5'RACE template switching, which introduced a universal primer site and unique molecular identifiers. cDNA synthesis was primed from both the TCR alpha and TCR beta constant segments. Library amplification used two PCR steps, and the second PCR step added sample barcodes and sequencing adapters. Sequencing of the libraries was done on either Illumina HiSeq 2500 (2x100 bp) or NovaSeq (2x150 bp). The authors' analysis ran thus. MIGEC handled demultiplexing of reads and collapsing into UMI consensus sequences, while MiXCR performed V(D)J alignment. Using edgeR on replicate PBMC samples, clonotypes were called vaccine-responding if FDR was below 0.01 and the log2 fold change was above 5 up to day 15. Each bulk clonotype received a CD4 or CD8 identity based on whether the sequenced CD4 or CD8 repertoire contained that clonotype at higher abundance. TCRdb passed the public sequencing reads through fastp at Q25 and MiXCR, retaining productive beta sequences. CDR3 protein duplicates are merged, each entry listing the most common genes and DNA. Clone size and V and J calls follow TCRdb, not the original study. The sample includes about 550,000 distinct CDR3 sequences, with roughly 21% observed a single time. The ten largest clones add up to around an eighth of the sample.

This clonotype has a handful of counts. Its binding antigen is unknown. No per-base quality is available; no much larger clone lies one base away. V trim: 6 bases; J trim: 7 bases; unmatched bases: 4. From the germline V gene (reference sequence), CDR1 is LNHDA and CDR2 is SQIVND. The CDR3 starts with the cysteine, ends with the phenylalanine, and has 13 residues. Only the CDR3 DNA stays, 39 bases, in frame from base 1. This sample's treatment or condition label indicates: live attenuated yellow fever vaccine strain. At each blood-draw timepoint, two biological replicates of bulk PBMCs were collected. PBMCs were isolated from peripheral blood using a standard Ficoll-Paque protocol. TriZol was used to extract RNA from bulk PBMCs, from CD4 and CD8 fractions, and from dextramer-positive and dextramer-negative fractions.

The source material was PBMCs, sampled 15 days after the yellow fever booster vaccination. The V gene is TRBV19 and the J gene is TRBJ2-4, and 9 junction bases match TRBD1. This clonotype was sampled from a young man who received the YFV17D yellow fever vaccine. For the CDR3, the sequence is CASRRDRDNIQYF. In nucleotides, the sequence is TGTGCCAGTAGGAGGGACAGGGATAACATTCAGTACTTC.